This TCR beta chain comes out of a study of CD8+ T cells in alopecia areata (dated by TCRdb to the late 2010s). About the full investigation: In both human patients and the C3H/HeJ mouse model, the study applied high-throughput TCRbeta sequencing to look at T cell clonal expansion in alopecia areata. RNA was obtained with the PAXgene miRNA kit for fixed scalp, the miRNeasy kit for PBMCs, and the RNeasy kit for mouse skin. immunoSEQ multiplex PCR using 35 Vbeta forward primers and 13 Jbeta reverse primers was used to amplify TCRbeta CDR3 regions. On the human side, TCRbeta sequencing was run on scalp tissue and on sorted CD4+ and CD8+ peripheral blood T cells from healthy controls and from alopecia areata patients with either patchy or totalis/universalis disease. Scalp clonality was compared across normal scalp (n=4), patchy alopecia areata scalp (n=8), and alopecia totalis/universalis scalp (n=8).

The CDR3 contains 16 residues, cysteine and phenylalanine counted. CDR3 DNA is the only sequence kept; it has 48 bases, read in frame from the first base. CDR1 and CDR2 (SQVTM, ANQGSEA) derive from the germline V gene. For this chain, trimming is 1 base at the V end and 4 bases at the J end, and the number of junction bases without a gene match is 10. Here is what the overall study found, with its caveats: Lesional scalp, especially in alopecia totalis/universalis, showed higher clonality and more expanded CD8+ clones than normal scalp, suggesting antigenic drive. Scalp TCR repertoire analysis is complicated because resident alphabeta T cells in normal human skin are also sequenced, whereas mouse skin is dominated by gammadelta T cells. Shared TCR sequences between patients were less evident than in mice, which may be partly attributable to HLA diversity in the patient population.

On this clone itself: Its antigen remains undetermined. No much larger clone exists at a distance of one base, and base qualities are not known.

Libraries were constructed by the immunoSEQ multiplex PCR assay. For TCR sequencing, RNA was extracted from every sample and reverse transcribed into cDNA to serve as template. First-strand cDNA was synthesized with SuperScript III using a 2:1 mix of oligo-dT and random hexamers. A synthetic immune receptor repertoire was used to gauge amplification bias, and whatever bias remained was removed computationally. As for how the authors treated the data: Raw reads were preprocessed to remove errors, and CDR3 was defined by IMGT conventions from the conserved cysteine to phenylalanine. Clonality was computed as 1 minus the Shannon entropy, with the entropy normalized by log2 of the number of productive unique TCRs. CD4 or CD8 identity of scalp clones was inferred by cross-referencing scalp TCRbeta sequences with sorted blood CD4 and CD8 repertoires. TCRdb retrieved this table from immuneACCESS and kept in-frame rearrangements only. Not all clones are present; in checked studies, unresolved V genes account for under half, and no reason is known for the remainder. V and J calls plus clone size are reproduced from that table; the DNA served to infer D and trimming. For this sample the table gives 130,000 to 150,000 clones, of which less than 65% were detected only once. The biggest ten clones account for 36% of the sample.

PBMCs were isolated by density centrifugation and stained for CD3, CD4 and CD8, and CD4+ and CD8+ T cells were sorted on a FACSAria. Scalp biopsies and blood samples were obtained from unaffected controls. The receptor's source is a human donor in good health. The rearrangement combines TRBV29-1 with TRBJ2-1, with TRBD1 identical over 7 junction bases. Sequenced: CD8+ T cells sorted from blood. The CDR3 region reads CSVEGAQGIEYNEQFF. The base sequence is TGCAGCGTTGAAGGCGCACAGGGGATTGAGTACAATGAGCAGTTCTTC.